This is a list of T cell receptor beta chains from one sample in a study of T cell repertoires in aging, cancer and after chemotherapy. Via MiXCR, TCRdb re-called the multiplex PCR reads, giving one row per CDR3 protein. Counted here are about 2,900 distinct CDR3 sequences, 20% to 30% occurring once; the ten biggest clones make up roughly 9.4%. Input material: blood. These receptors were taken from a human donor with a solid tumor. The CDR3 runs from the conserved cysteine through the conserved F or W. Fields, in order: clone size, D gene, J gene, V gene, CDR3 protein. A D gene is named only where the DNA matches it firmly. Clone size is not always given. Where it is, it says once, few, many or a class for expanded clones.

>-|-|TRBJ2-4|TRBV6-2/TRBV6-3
CASTGVLAKNIQYF
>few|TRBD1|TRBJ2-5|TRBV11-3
CARSPNGQAAQETQYF
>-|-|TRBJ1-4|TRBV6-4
CASRMEQGSGKLFF
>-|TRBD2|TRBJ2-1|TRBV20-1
CSASGGGLGEQFF
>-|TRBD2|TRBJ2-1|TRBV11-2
CASSLRERYNEQFF
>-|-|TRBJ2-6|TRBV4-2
CASSQFLGATFLSGANVLTF
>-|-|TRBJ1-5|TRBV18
CASSASQDQPQHF
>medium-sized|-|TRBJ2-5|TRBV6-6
CASRKGTQYF
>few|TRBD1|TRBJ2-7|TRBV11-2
CASSATGGTYEQYF
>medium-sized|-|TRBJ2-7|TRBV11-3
CASSLGQGGEQYF
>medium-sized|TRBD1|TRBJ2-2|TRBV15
CATRTITGGYTGELFF
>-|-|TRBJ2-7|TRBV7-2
CASSPGWSSYEQYF
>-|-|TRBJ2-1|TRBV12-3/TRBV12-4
CASSLLAGGNSYNEQFF
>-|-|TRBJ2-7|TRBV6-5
CASSWSWSYKQYF
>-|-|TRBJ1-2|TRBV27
CASSLKSGADYGYTF
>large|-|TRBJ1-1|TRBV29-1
CSALGRPNTEAFF
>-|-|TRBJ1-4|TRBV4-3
CASSLTGWEKLFF
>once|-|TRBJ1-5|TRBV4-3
CASSQETGGQPQHF
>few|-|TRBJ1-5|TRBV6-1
CASSEAIRQPQHF
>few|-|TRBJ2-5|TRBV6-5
CASSYLRGGQETQYF
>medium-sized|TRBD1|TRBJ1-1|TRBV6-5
CASSYSWDREAFF
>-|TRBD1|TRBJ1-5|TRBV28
CASSPLTDRGNQPQHF
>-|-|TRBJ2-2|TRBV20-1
CSARASGAGELFF
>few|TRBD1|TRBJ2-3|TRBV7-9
CASSSGTGKFADTQYF
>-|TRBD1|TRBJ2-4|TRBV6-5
CASSPFGQGLVIAKNIQYF
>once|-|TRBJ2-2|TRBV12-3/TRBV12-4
CASSFQAVGNTGELFF
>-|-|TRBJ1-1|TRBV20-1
CSASLPRQGMNTEAFF
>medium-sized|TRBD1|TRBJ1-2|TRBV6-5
CASSFDRVNYGYTF
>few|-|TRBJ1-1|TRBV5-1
CASSTRAHNMNTEAFF
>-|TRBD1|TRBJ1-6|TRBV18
CASSPIQGGSPLHF
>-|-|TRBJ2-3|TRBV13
CASSVGPPDTQYF
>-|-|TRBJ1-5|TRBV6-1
CASSPGSNQPQHF
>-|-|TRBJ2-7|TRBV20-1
CSARGGQLGSYEQYF
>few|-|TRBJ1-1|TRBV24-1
CATSAPGVGTEAFF
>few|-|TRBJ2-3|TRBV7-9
CASSHPTGGVGDTQYF
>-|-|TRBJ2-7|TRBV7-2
CASCPYKAYEQYF